The rows below give T cell receptor beta chains drawn from one sample of a study of OX40 agonist ivuxolimab in advanced cancers. This table comes from immunoSEQ multiplex PCR, and its TCRdb copy is limited to in-frame clones, with some not included. The table includes over 75,000 clones, around 88% detected once. The material sequenced was CD4+ or CD8+ T cells sorted from blood, taken in a trial of the OX40 agonist ivuxolimab. These receptors originate from an adult with an advanced solid tumor such as melanoma, head and neck, liver or kidney cancer. The CDR3 runs from the conserved cysteine through the conserved F or W. A D gene is named only where the DNA matches it firmly. Not every row has a clone size; where given, it reads once, few, many or a size class.

CDR3 DNA,CDR3 protein,clone size,D gene,J gene,V gene
TGTGCCAGCAGCGGGAGCGGGGGTCCCACCGGGGAGCTGTTTTTT,CASSGSGGPTGELFF,-,TRBD2,TRBJ2-2,TRBV11-3
TGTGCCAGCAGCTTGCCGCTGGCAGAGCAGTTCTTC,CASSLPLAEQFF,-,-,TRBJ2-1,TRBV5-4
TGTGCTAGCAGCTTAGAAGGGGCGGGCACCGGGGAGCTGTTTTTT,CASSLEGAGTGELFF,-,-,TRBJ2-2,TRBV7-7
TGCGCCAGCAGCCTCTCCGGGACAGGGATTGAAAAACTGTTTTTT,CASSLSGTGIEKLFF,-,TRBD1,TRBJ1-4,TRBV4-3
TGCGCCAGCAGCCCGGGTCCTGGAGAGACCCAGTACTTC,CASSPGPGETQYF,-,-,TRBJ2-5,TRBV5-1
TGTGCCAGCAGCTCGGGGCCTCTCAACTATGGCTACACCTTC,CASSSGPLNYGYTF,-,-,TRBJ1-2,TRBV28
TGTGCCAGCAGCCAAGATCGAGGACAGGGGGCGGACTTC,CASSQDRGQGADF,-,TRBD1,TRBJ2-7,TRBV14
TGTGCCAGCAGCTATTGGGCCGGACAGGCTCCGAACACTGAAGCTTTCTTT,CASSYWAGQAPNTEAFF,once,TRBD1,TRBJ1-1,TRBV5-5
TGTGCCAGCACCCCCCCCGGGCTAGCGGACACCGGGGAGCTGTTTTTT,CASTPPGLADTGELFF,-,TRBD2,TRBJ2-2,TRBV25-1
TGTGCTAGTGCCTCAGGGGATTTCGGCAATCAGCCCCAGCATTTT,CASASGDFGNQPQHF,-,-,TRBJ1-5,TRBV12-5
TGTGCCAGCAGCGCCAGACTAGCGGGGGACCCCTACGAGCAGTACTTC,CASSARLAGDPYEQYF,-,TRBD2,TRBJ2-7,TRBV13
TGCAGCGTTTATGGGTACAGGGGCCTCCATCGTCGGAGGTATGGCTACACCTTC,CSVYGYRGLHRRRYGYTF,-,TRBD1,TRBJ1-2,TRBV29-1
TGTGCCACTGGGGTATATGGGGGAAGCTCCTACGAGCAGTACTTC,CATGVYGGSSYEQYF,-,-,TRBJ2-7,TRBV5-8
TGTGCCAGCAGCTTAGCTTCAGACACTGAAGCTTTCTTT,CASSLASDTEAFF,-,-,TRBJ1-1,TRBV7-2
TGTGCCAGCAGCTTGAACAGCCTCTACGAGCAGTACTTC,CASSLNSLYEQYF,few,-,TRBJ2-7,TRBV11-3
TGTGCCTGGAGTCCCGGGGGCGAGGGGGTCGAAAAACTGTTTTTT,CAWSPGGEGVEKLFF,once,-,TRBJ1-4,TRBV30
TGTGCCAGCAGTGAAGCGGGGTGGTCATACTATCAGCCCCAGCATTTT,CASSEAGWSYYQPQHF,-,-,TRBJ1-5,TRBV6-1
TGCGCCAGCAGTGAGCGGGCAAGAGAGACCCAGTACTTC,CASSERARETQYF,-,-,TRBJ2-5,TRBV10-2
TGTGCCAGCAGTTACAGGGACACAAGCTCCTACGAGCAGTACTTC,CASSYRDTSSYEQYF,-,-,TRBJ2-7,TRBV6-6
TGTGCCAGCAGCTTAAGAGACGTTGGTCTAGCGGATTTCTCCTACAATGAGCAGTTCTTC,CASSLRDVGLADFSYNEQFF,-,TRBD2,TRBJ2-1,TRBV7-3
TGTGCCAGCAGCTTACAGAGGAGTGGCTACACCTTC,CASSLQRSGYTF,-,-,TRBJ1-2,TRBV7-2
TGCGCCAGCAGCTCCGACAGGGATGTTCTTAGCTATGGCTACACCTTC,CASSSDRDVLSYGYTF,-,TRBD1,TRBJ1-2,TRBV5-1
TGTGCCTGGAGTGCTAACTCTAATGAAAAACTGTTTTTT,CAWSANSNEKLFF,-,-,TRBJ1-4,TRBV30
TGTGCCACTCGGGAGGGGACCTCCCGGGGCACCATATATTTT,CATREGTSRGTIYF,-,-,TRBJ1-3,TRBV6-5
TGTGCCAGCAGTTACTCGGTGGGACAGGGGGGTGGCTACACCTTC,CASSYSVGQGGGYTF,-,TRBD1,TRBJ1-2,TRBV6-6
TGCGCCAGCAGCTTGAAGGGACAAAACACCGGGGAGCTGTTTTTT,CASSLKGQNTGELFF,-,-,TRBJ2-2,TRBV5-1
TGTGCCTACCACAGGGGAAGGACTGGAAACACCATATATTTT,CAYHRGRTGNTIYF,-,TRBD1,TRBJ1-3,TRBV30
TGTGCCAGCAGTTTATGGGCGGGGACTAACTATGGCTACACCTTC,CASSLWAGTNYGYTF,-,-,TRBJ1-2,TRBV28
TGTGCCAGCAGCTTAGCGGGGTCGTATGGCTACACCTTC,CASSLAGSYGYTF,once,-,TRBJ1-2,TRBV7-8
TGTGCCAGCTCACCCGAGGCTAACTATGGCTACACCTTC,CASSPEANYGYTF,many,-,TRBJ1-2,TRBV18
TGTGCCAGCAGTTTATCGGCTCTGAGCTCCTACGAGCAGTACTTC,CASSLSALSSYEQYF,-,-,TRBJ2-7,TRBV27
TGTGCCAGCAGTCAGACCCAAGAGACCCAGTACTTC,CASSQTQETQYF,-,-,TRBJ2-5,TRBV6-5
TGCGCCAGCAGCTTGTTTACAGGTGAAGAGACCCAGTACTTC,CASSLFTGEETQYF,-,-,TRBJ2-5,TRBV5-1
TGTGCCAGCCGAAATTTAGGGATAGCGGGCGAGTACAATGAGCAGTTCTTC,CASRNLGIAGEYNEQFF,-,TRBD2,TRBJ2-1,TRBV19
TGTGCCAGCAGCGTAGTGGCCAGGGTCGGGAGCTCCTACAATGAGCAGTTCTTC,CASSVVARVGSSYNEQFF,once,-,TRBJ2-1,TRBV9
TGTGCCGGAAGGACAGACTCTGGGGCCAACGTCCTGACTTTC,CAGRTDSGANVLTF,-,-,TRBJ2-6,TRBV2